The 29 T cell receptor beta chains below come from one sample, sequenced in a study of T cells after posttransplantation cyclophosphamide. Method: immunoSEQ multiplex PCR; TCRdb's copy keeps in-frame clones and lacks some. This table has some 61,000 clones, 85% to 95% appearing once. The source material was PBMCs. The receptors here all came from a woman aged 30 to 39 in good health and a related stem cell transplant donor.

The CDR3 is CASSQGGAGGNQETQYF. The DNA of the CDR3 is TGTGCCAGCAGCCAGGGGGGCGCGGGGGGTAACCAAGAGACCCAGTACTTC. The genes are TRBV13 and TRBJ2-5, with D possibly being TRBD2 (8 bases). V lost 5 bases and J lost 0, with 19 bases in between. CDR1 PRHDT and CDR2 FYEKMQ come from the germline V gene (reference sequence). The CDR3 runs 17 residues.

V usage is TRBV6-6 and J usage is TRBJ2-7, with a tentative D call TRBD2 (7 bases). The CDR3 runs 15 residues. Per the germline V gene, CDR1 is MNHNY and CDR2 is SVGAGI (reference sequence). The V and J ends lost 5 bases and 1 base respectively, with 15 bases between them. CDR3 bases: TGTGCCAGCAGTCCCCTCGGGGGGCTGTCCTACGAGCAGTACTTC. Its translation is CASSPLGGLSYEQYF.

The rearrangement joins TRBV7-8 to TRBJ2-1; 10 bases are a match to TRBD1. The ends lost 3 bases at V and 0 bases at J; junction bases unmatched: 5. The CDR3 is made up of 17 amino acids. The germline V gene encodes CDR1 SGHVS and CDR2 FQNEAQ. DNA of the CDR3: TGTGCCAGCAGCTTGGGCAGGACAGGGGGCTCCTACAATGAGCAGTTCTTC. Translated: CASSLGRTGGSYNEQFF.

The CDR3 DNA sequence: TGTGCCAGCTCACCACCGGTGGGGGCGCCGGACACCGGGGAGCTGTTTTTT. It is translated as CASSPPVGAPDTGELFF. The genes are TRBV18 and TRBJ2-2, with D possibly matching TRBD1 (6 bases). V was clipped by 0 bases and J by 3 bases, with 14 bases between them. CDR3 length equals 17 residues. Germline V gene lookup returns CDR1 KGHSH and CDR2 LQKENI.

The chain employs TRBV30 and TRBJ2-7; 8 positions match TRBD1. Trimming removed 5 bases from V and 6 bases from J; junction bases left unmatched: 3. Germline V gene sequence: CDR1 GTSNPN, CDR2 SVGIG (reference sequence). The CDR3 is 11 amino acids. This chain's CDR3 is CAWGQGSEQYF. The DNA of the CDR3 is TGTGCCTGGGGACAGGGCTCCGAGCAGTACTTC. Combining the CDR3 with reference TRBV30 and TRBJ2-7 gives the whole variable domain SQTIHQWPATLVQPVGSPLSLECTVEGTSNPNLYWYRQAAGRGLQLLFYSVGIGQISSEVPQNLSASRPQDRQFILSSKKLLLSDSGFYLCAWGQGSEQYFGPGTRLTVT.

V gene TRBV6-4 combines with J gene TRBJ2-2, with 9 bases that match TRBD2. Trimming removed 0 bases from V and 6 bases from J; junction bases left unmatched: 8. The CDR3 totals 17 residues. Germline CDR1 MRHNA, CDR2 SNTAGT. Written as DNA, the CDR3 is TGTGCCAGCAGTGACTCGCGGCGGGGGGGCCGGTCCGGGGAGCTGTTTTTT. Translated, it gives CASSDSRRGGRSGELFF.

Here the CDR3 reads CASSPGANTGELFF. The CDR3 coding sequence is TGTGCCAGCAGTCCGGGGGCGAACACCGGGGAGCTGTTTTTT. V usage is TRBV6-1 and J usage is TRBJ2-2, with D possibly being TRBD2 (6 bases). V was clipped by 5 bases and J by 0 bases, with 7 bases between them. The CDR3 is 14 amino acids. Germline-derived CDR1 and CDR2 are MNHNS and SASEGT.

The chain links TRBV28 to TRBJ2-4; perhaps TRBD1 as D (5 bases). Germline V gives CDR1 MDHEN, CDR2 SYDVKM. The CDR3 runs to 13 residues. The V end lost 2 bases, the J end lost 8 bases, and 10 bases lay between the germline ends. CDR3 in DNA: TGTGCCAGCAGTTTAGGACATTCGGACATTCAGTACTTC. This translates into CASSLGHSDIQYF.

The chain's CDR3 is CASSLVVRTDTQYF. The DNA of the CDR3 is TGTGCCAGCAGTTTGGTGGTGAGGACAGATACGCAGTATTTT. V gene TRBV28 combines with J gene TRBJ2-3; D gene uncertain. The CDR3 runs 14 residues. Germline V gene sequence: CDR1 MDHEN, CDR2 SYDVKM. The V gene lost 3 bases and the J gene lost 3 bases, with 10 bases spanning the gap.

This clone has only a few counts. V is TRBV5-1 and J is TRBJ1-6; 7 bases match TRBD1. CDR1 and CDR2 from the germline V gene are SGHRS and YFSETQ. CDR3 length: 15 residues. V trimming: 4 bases; J trimming: 7 bases; junction bases outside the gene matches: 8. CDR3 protein: CASSLNTGANSPLHF. CDR3 nucleotide sequence: TGCGCCAGCAGCCTAAACACAGGGGCCAATTCACCCCTCCACTTT. Filled out from reference TRBV5-1 and TRBJ1-6, the complete variable domain reads KAGVTQTPRYLIKTRGQQVTLSCSPISGHRSVSWYQQTPGQGLQFLFEYFSETQRNKGNFPGRFSGRQFSNSRSEMNVSTLELGDSALYLCASSLNTGANSPLHFGNGTRLTVT.

V gene TRBV10-3 combines with J gene TRBJ1-4; D unclear. This CDR3 has 13 residues. Germline V lookup: CDR1 ENHRY, CDR2 SYGVKD. V gave up 0 bases and J gave up 5 bases, with 4 bases separating them. The CDR3 sequence is CAISESGNEKLFF. CDR3 sequence (DNA): TGTGCCATCAGTGAGTCGGGGAATGAAAAACTGTTTTTT.

V gene TRBV30 combines with J gene TRBJ2-5; the D gene is possibly TRBD1 (7 bases). The CDR3 has 14 amino acids. Looked up from germline, CDR1 is GTSNPN and CDR2 is SVGIG (reference sequence). V was shortened by 5 bases and J by 5 bases, with 18 bases between the two germline ends. The CDR3 region has the DNA TGTGCCTGGGCAGGGGGGATTTGGTTTGAGACCCAGTACTTC. As protein: CAWAGGIWFETQYF.

The V call is TRBV19, the J call TRBJ1-2; maybe TRBD1 (6 bases). V lost 6 bases to trimming and J lost 0 bases, with 14 bases between them. The CDR3 spans 15 residues. Germline CDR1 reads LNHDA; CDR2 reads SQIVND (reference sequence). The CDR3, as DNA: TGTGCCAGTAGACCCAGGGGCGAATCTAACTATGGCTACACCTTC. Translation gives CASRPRGESNYGYTF.

This clone was seen only once. The chain couples TRBV29-1 to TRBJ1-2; D is undetermined. Germline V gene data show CDR1 as SQVTM and CDR2 as ANQGSEA. This CDR3 is 13 amino acids long. Trimming removed 0 bases from V and 7 bases from J, with 12 bases in between. The CDR3 sequence: CSVEDPGMTGYTF. The CDR3 bases are TGCAGCGTTGAAGATCCCGGAATGACTGGCTACACCTTC. The full variable domain, completed using reference TRBV29-1 and TRBJ1-2, is SAVISQKPSRDICQRGTSLTIQCQVDSQVTMMFWYRQQPGQSLTLIATANQGSEATYESGFVIDKFPISRPNLTFSTLTVSNMSPEDSSIYLCSVEDPGMTGYTFGSGTRLTVV.

This sequence joins TRBV5-1 and TRBJ2-5; 7 positions agree with TRBD2. The CDR3 runs to 14 residues. With V trimmed by 2 bases and J by 2 bases, 3 bases remained unmatched. Germline V CDR1 and CDR2: SGHRS, YFSETQ. The CDR3 sequence is CASSFASGQETQYF. For the CDR3, the DNA is TGCGCCAGCAGCTTCGCTAGCGGTCAAGAGACCCAGTACTTC.

V usage is TRBV11-2 and J usage is TRBJ2-7; D gene ambiguous. Trimming cost V 7 bases and J 9 bases, with 19 bases left between them. The germline V gene encodes CDR1 SGHAT and CDR2 FQNNGV. The CDR3 covers 13 residues. The CDR3 loop is CASTPTVGGGQYF. In DNA, the CDR3 is TGTGCCAGCACCCCTACGGTGGGCGGCGGGCAGTACTTC.

The V and J genes are TRBV5-6 and TRBJ1-3, with 8 bases matching TRBD1. CDR1 and CDR2 from the germline V gene are SGHDT and YYEEEE. There are 17 residues in the CDR3. Trimming at V came to 4 bases and at J to 0 bases, leaving 9 bases not matched to a gene. CDR3 sequence reads: CASSQRTGRISGNTIYF. The CDR3 DNA is TGTGCCAGCAGCCAAAGGACAGGGCGTATCTCTGGAAACACCATATATTTT. Drawing the rest from reference TRBV5-6 and TRBJ1-3, the complete variable domain is DAGVTQSPTHLIKTRGQQVTLRCSPKSGHDTVSWYQQALGQGPQFIFQYYEEEERQRGNFPDRFSGHQFPNYSSELNVNALLLGDSALYLCASSQRTGRISGNTIYFGEGSWLTVV.

Only one count was recorded for this clone. This CDR3 reads CASSQSSTGNFPPLHF. In nucleotides, the CDR3 is TGCGCCAGCAGTCAATCATCGACAGGGAATTTTCCACCCCTCCACTTT. This chain connects TRBV23-1 to TRBJ1-6; 7 bases fit TRBD1. TRBV23-1 is an open reading frame, and its role is uncertain. J was trimmed by 11 bases and V by 0 bases; bases with no gene match: 10. The CDR3 is made up of 16 amino acids.

This sequence joins TRBV7-6 and TRBJ2-7; maybe TRBD1 (5 bases). This CDR3 is built from 15 residues. Per germline, CDR1 SGHVS and CDR2 FNYEAQ. Trimming shortened V by 1 base and J by 2 bases, and 12 bases separated the two germline ends. The CDR3 loop reads CASSLDQGIPYEQYF. The CDR3 nucleotides read TGTGCCAGCAGCTTAGATCAGGGTATTCCCTACGAGCAGTACTTC.

The V gene is TRBV4-3, the J gene TRBJ1-2, with D unresolved. The CDR3 extends over 15 amino acids. V was shortened by 4 bases and J by 8 bases, with 20 bases between the two germline ends. The germline V gene has CDR1 LGHNA and CDR2 YSLEER. The CDR3: CASSPDWWGSLGYTF. Here the CDR3 DNA reads TGCGCCAGCAGCCCAGATTGGTGGGGATCGCTCGGCTACACCTTC.

This rearrangement joins TRBV2 to TRBJ1-1; D unresolved. The ends were cut back, 2 bases at V and 8 bases at J, with 18 bases in the middle. CDR3 length: 15 residues. The germline CDR1 and CDR2 sequences are SNHLY and FYNNEI. The CDR3 here is CASSEPTSSPAEAFF. As DNA, the CDR3 is TGTGCCAGCAGTGAACCCACCTCGTCTCCGGCAGAAGCTTTCTTT.

The chain links TRBV19 to TRBJ2-5, with D perhaps matching TRBD1 or TRBD2 (5 bases each). The CDR3 totals 13 residues. Germline assignment: CDR1 LNHDA and CDR2 SQIVND (reference sequence). Between the trimmed V and J ends, which lost 5 bases and 1 base, there was a span of 8 bases. This chain's CDR3 is CASSPGTQETQYF. As DNA, the CDR3 is TGTGCCAGTAGTCCCGGGACCCAAGAGACCCAGTACTTC.

The chain combines TRBV7-9 with TRBJ1-2; D is unresolved. CDR3 size: 13 residues. The germline CDR1 and CDR2 sequences are SEHNR and FQNEAQ (reference sequence). Trimming cost V 1 base and J 7 bases, with 10 bases left between them. The DNA for the CDR3 is TGTGCCAGCAGCTTAGATCTTCTATCTGGCTACACCTTC. Its protein is CASSLDLLSGYTF.

The CDR3 reads CASSPEGQNTGELFF. The DNA for the CDR3 is TGTGCCAGCAGCCCCGAAGGACAGAACACCGGGGAGCTGTTTTTT. The chain carries TRBV11-2 and TRBJ2-2; D is possibly TRBD1 (5 bases). Trimming took 5 bases from V and 1 from J, leaving 11 bases between them. The CDR3 spans 15 residues. CDR1 SGHAT and CDR2 FQNNGV come from the germline V gene. Full variable domain (remainder filled in from reference TRBV11-2 and TRBJ2-2): EAGVAQSPRYKIIEKRQSVAFWCNPISGHATLYWYQQILGQGPKLLIQFQNNGVVDDSQLPKDRFSAERLKGVDSTLKIQPAKLEDSAVYLCASSPEGQNTGELFFGEGSRLTVL.

The gene calls are TRBV14 and TRBJ2-3; 7 nucleotides match TRBD2. The CDR3 runs to 15 residues. Trimming removed 3 bases from V and 6 bases from J; junction bases left unmatched: 9. Germline assignment: CDR1 SGHDN and CDR2 FVKESK. The CDR3 loop is CASSHFSRGDDTQYF. The DNA of the CDR3 is TGTGCCAGCAGCCATTTTTCTCGGGGGGACGATACGCAGTATTTT.

Here the CDR3 reads CASSQEEYYEQYF. The CDR3 bases are TGTGCCAGCAGCCAAGAAGAGTACTACGAGCAGTACTTC. This sequence joins TRBV4-2 and TRBJ2-7; no clear D gene. V lost 0 bases, J lost 3 bases, and 6 bases lay in between. The germline V gene encodes CDR1 LGHNA and CDR2 YNFKEQ. The CDR3 totals 13 residues.

The rearrangement links TRBV11-2 to TRBJ2-2; 12 positions match TRBD2. V shed 0 bases, J shed 4 bases, and the junction held 3 bases outside the gene matches. This CDR3 region has 17 residues. Germline values: CDR1 SGHAT, CDR2 FQNNGV. The CDR3 DNA reads TGTGCCAGCAGCTTAGAGACTAGCGGGGGCCTCACCGGGGAGCTGTTTTTT. Its protein is CASSLETSGGLTGELFF.

The table lists this clone with a count of one. An end of the junction differs from the germline gene, which may be a read error. This chain links TRBV6-6 with TRBJ1-3; the D is unclear. There are 14 residues in the CDR3. Germline V CDR1 and CDR2: MNHNY, SVGAGI (reference sequence). This chain's CDR3 is CASRYSDSGNTIYF. In DNA form, the CDR3 reads TGTGCCAGCAGATACTCAGACTCTGGAAACACCATATATTTT.

This chain joins TRBV4-1 and TRBJ2-2; perhaps TRBD2 as D (6 bases). Trimming pared 0 bases from V and 0 bases from J, leaving 11 bases between. This CDR3 has 17 amino acids. Germline CDR1 MGHRA, CDR2 YSYEKL. CDR3: CASSQDGGTANTGELFF. CDR3 sequence (DNA): TGCGCCAGCAGCCAAGATGGGGGGACGGCGAACACCGGGGAGCTGTTTTTT.